This T cell receptor beta chain was retrieved from a study of OX40 agonist ivuxolimab in advanced cancers. Study-wide results and limits: The antigens recognized by the expanded peripheral T cells, that is their antigen specificity, were not determined.

Germline V gene data show CDR1 as MGHDK and CDR2 as SYGVNS. V was trimmed by 7 bases and J by 5 bases, leaving 13 bases between them. The CDR3 length is 13 residues. The method was immunoSEQ multiplex PCR; TCRdb's version includes in-frame clones alone and lacks a portion of them. Counted here are approximately 60,000 clones, about nine tenths occurring once; the ten biggest clones make up over 0.35%. This clone was detected only a few times. Its antigen remains unidentified. Specimen: CD4+ or CD8+ T cells sorted from blood, collected in a trial of the OX40 agonist ivuxolimab. The origin of this receptor is an adult with an advanced solid tumor such as melanoma, head and neck, liver or kidney cancer. This chain joins TRBV25-1 and TRBJ2-3; no clear D. CDR3 in DNA: TGTGCCAGCAACTTAGTAGTAGGAGATACGCAGTATTTT. Translated, it gives CASNLVVGDTQYF.